One and the same sample provided the 8 T cell receptor beta chains below, sequenced in a study of cytomegalovirus exposure and HLA in healthy donors. The primer mix had 60 Vbeta and 13 Jbeta primers. The table came from immunoSEQ multiplex PCR; TCRdb's copy has only in-frame clones and leaves some out. The sample has under 150,000 clones, around 76% seen once; the top ten hold around 1.8%. The sample consisted of PBMCs. The receptors come from a woman in her forties or fifties in good health and CMV-seronegative.

A few counts support this clone. The gene calls are TRBV9 and TRBJ1-3; 7 nucleotides agree with TRBD1. There are 17 residues in the CDR3. Per the germline V gene, CDR1 is SGDLS and CDR2 is YYNGEE. J gave up 4 bases and V 0 bases, and 10 bases lay outside the gene matches. The CDR3 coding sequence is TGTGCCAGCAGCGTAGGATGGGGACAGTCCCAAGGAAACACCATATATTTT. Translation: CASSVGWGQSQGNTIYF.

This sequence joins TRBV5-1 and TRBJ2-1; 7 positions agree with TRBD2. Germline V gives CDR1 SGHRS, CDR2 YFSETQ. V lost 1 base, J lost 4 bases, and 11 bases stayed unmatched. The CDR3 consists of 17 residues. The DNA of the CDR3 is TGCGCCAGCAGCTTGCAACTTCCCAGCGGGGCGTACAATGAGCAGTTCTTC. Encoded protein: CASSLQLPSGAYNEQFF.

The J gene is TRBJ1-1, the V gene TRBV28; TRBD1 is a possible D gene (5 bases). The V and J ends lost 5 bases and 6 bases respectively, with 16 bases between them. The CDR3 loop spans 14 amino acids. From germline, CDR1 is MDHEN and CDR2 SYDVKM. Here the CDR3 reads CASSPQREGPEAFF. In DNA, the CDR3 is TGTGCCAGCAGTCCCCAAAGGGAGGGACCTGAAGCTTTCTTT. The full variable domain, its missing parts supplied by reference TRBV28 and TRBJ1-1, is DVKVTQSSRYLVKRTGEKVFLECVQDMDHENMFWYRQDPGLGLRLIYFSYDVKMKEKGDIPEGYSVSREKKERFSLILESASTNQTSMYLCASSPQREGPEAFFGQGTRLTVV.

This rearrangement joins TRBV6-6 to TRBJ2-1; TRBD2 might be the D (6 bases). V was trimmed by 2 bases and J by 4 bases, leaving 9 bases between them. Germline values: CDR1 MNHNY, CDR2 SVGAGI (reference sequence). This CDR3 spans 14 amino acids. CDR3 in DNA: TGTGCCAGCAGTTACATGGGGGGATACAATGAGCAGTTCTTC. It translates to CASSYMGGYNEQFF.

The chain joins TRBV7-7 to TRBJ2-2; tentative D call: TRBD1 (5 bases). Germline V gives CDR1 SSHAT, CDR2 FNYEAQ (reference sequence). The CDR3 has 14 amino acids. DNA for the CDR3: TGTGCTAGTTCGAGACAGCGGAACACCGGGGAGCTGTTTTTT. It is translated as CASSRQRNTGELFF.

This clone was seen a few times. V usage is TRBV4-1 and J usage is TRBJ2-7, with 9 bases lining up with TRBD2. Germline V gene sequence: CDR1 MGHRA, CDR2 YSYEKL. V lost 0 bases to trimming and J lost 4 bases; unmatched junction nucleotides: 13. The CDR3 covers 18 residues. CDR3 region: CASSQDQLGSGRGYEQYF. CDR3 nucleotides: TGCGCCAGCAGCCAAGACCAATTGGGTAGCGGGAGAGGGTACGAGCAGTACTTC.

The chain couples TRBV4-2 to TRBJ2-1; 8 bases agree with TRBD1. Germline lookup yields CDR1 LGHNA and CDR2 YNFKEQ. The V gene end was trimmed by 4 bases and the J gene end by 5 bases; junction bases not matched to a gene: 7. CDR3 size: 15 residues. For the CDR3, the DNA is TGTGCCAGCAGCCCGACAGGGGTAGCCCACAATGAGCAGTTCTTC. It is translated as CASSPTGVAHNEQFF.

V usage is TRBV19 and J usage is TRBJ1-1; D is undetermined. Germline CDR1 LNHDA, CDR2 SQIVND (reference sequence). Trimming cost V 6 bases and J 5 bases, with 10 bases left between them. The CDR3 length is 12 residues. CDR3 sequence (DNA): TGTGCCAGTAGGGCCTCGGGGACTGAAGCTTTCTTT. It yields the protein CASRASGTEAFF.